The next 30 T cell receptor beta chains were all read from a single sample in a study of T cells after posttransplantation cyclophosphamide. Profiled with immunoSEQ multiplex PCR; TCRdb holds only in-frame clones, not every one. Of about 52,000 clones listed, 86% are singletons. Sequenced material: PBMCs. The receptors here all came from a man aged 25-45 years with a blood cancer, CMV-positive, and with a related stem cell donor.

This rearrangement joins TRBV11-2 to TRBJ2-1; no clear D gene. Germline CDR1 SGHAT, CDR2 FQNNGV. V was shortened by 1 base and J by 13 bases, with 14 bases between the two germline ends. This CDR3 is built from 13 residues. CDR3 sequence: CASSLGLTSEQFF. Here the CDR3 DNA reads TGTGCCAGCAGCTTAGGGCTGACCAGCGAACAGTTCTTC.

The CDR3 loop is CASSEARGNQPQHF. CDR3 bases: TGTGCCAGCAGTGAAGCCCGTGGCAATCAGCCCCAGCATTTT. The genes are TRBV6-1 and TRBJ1-5, with D unresolved. The V end lost 0 bases, the J end lost 2 bases, and 5 bases lay between the germline ends. CDR3 length equals 14 residues. Germline V gene data show CDR1 as MNHNS and CDR2 as SASEGT.

The chain combines TRBV19 with TRBJ1-2; unclear D gene. The CDR3 is 12 residues long. Germline V gives CDR1 LNHDA, CDR2 SQIVND (reference sequence). V was cut by 5 bases and J by 4 bases, with 8 bases left in between. CDR3 coding DNA: TGTGCCAGTAGTCCAGGACTCTATGGCTACACCTTC. As protein: CASSPGLYGYTF.

The table lists this clone with a count of one. The chain has TRBV6-5 and TRBJ1-5; D unresolved. Germline V lookup: CDR1 MNHEY, CDR2 SVGAGI. This CDR3 region has 13 residues. The V and J ends lost 0 bases and 3 bases respectively, with 3 bases between them. The CDR3 protein is CASSYSNNQPQHF. The CDR3 nucleotides read TGTGCCAGCAGTTACTCTAACAATCAGCCCCAGCATTTT.

As to this clone: Compared with germline, one end of the junction differs, possibly owing to a read error. The J gene is TRBJ1-1, the V gene TRBV6-5, with 8 bases lining up with TRBD1. Germline loops: CDR1 MNHEY, CDR2 SVGAGI. CDR3 length equals 13 residues. CDR3 coding DNA: TGTGCCAGCTGGACAGGGATGAACACTGAAGCTCTCTTT. It yields the protein CASWTGMNTEALF.

This clone showed up just a few times. The chain joins TRBV6-5 to TRBJ2-7; 8 nucleotides match TRBD2. The germline V gene has CDR1 MNHEY and CDR2 SVGAGI. The CDR3 totals 15 residues. With V trimmed by 3 bases and J by 3 bases, 7 bases remained unmatched. The CDR3 DNA reads as TGTGCCAGCAGTTATCGCGGCACTAGCGGCTACGAGCAGTACTTC. Amino acid sequence: CASSYRGTSGYEQYF.

This chain links TRBV7-3 with TRBJ2-1, with 7 positions matching TRBD2. Germline assignment: CDR1 SGHTA and CDR2 FQGTGA. CDR3 length: 15 residues. Unmatched junction bases numbered 13, after V lost 7 bases and J lost 7 bases. CDR3 DNA: TGTGCCAGCATCCTTATCCCCCGGGGGGAGAATGAGCAGTTCTTC. Its translation: CASILIPRGENEQFF.

This chain uses TRBV7-2 with TRBJ2-7; a possible D gene is TRBD2 (6 bases). Trimming left V 4 bases short and J 6 bases short, with 13 bases between. CDR3 length: 13 amino acids. Germline CDR1 SGHTA, CDR2 FQGNSA. The CDR3 bases are TGTGCCAGCAGCTCACAAGTGGGGGGCGAGCAGTACTTC. Amino acids: CASSSQVGGEQYF.

V is TRBV28 and J is TRBJ2-2; possibly TRBD2 for D (5 bases). CDR3 length: 13 amino acids. V was cut by 9 bases and J by 1 base, with 9 bases left in between. Germline CDR1 reads MDHEN; CDR2 reads SYDVKM. In DNA form, the CDR3 reads TGTGCCAGTCGTGAGGGGAACACCGGGGAGCTGTTTTTT. As protein: CASREGNTGELFF.

V is TRBV4-3 and J is TRBJ2-3, with a weak D call TRBD1 (5 bases). Germline V gene data show CDR1 as LGHNA and CDR2 as YSLEER. The CDR3 sequence is 20 residues long. V lost 4 bases to trimming and J lost 5 bases, with 31 bases between them. The CDR3 loop is CASSPGSGAAKQIRIDTQYF. CDR3 in DNA: TGCGCCAGCAGCCCTGGAAGTGGGGCCGCAAAACAGATTCGAATAGATACGCAGTATTTT.

This chain links TRBV7-9 with TRBJ2-5; 8 bases align to TRBD1. V lost 4 bases and J lost 6; bases outside the gene matches: 7. CDR3 length: 14 amino acids. Germline V gene data show CDR1 as SEHNR and CDR2 as FQNEAQ (reference sequence). CDR3 loop: CASSSGTGEQTQYF. The CDR3 coding sequence is TGTGCCAGCAGCTCCGGGACAGGAGAACAGACCCAGTACTTC. The full variable domain, completed using reference TRBV7-9 and TRBJ2-5, is DTGVSQNPRHKITKRGQNVTFRCDPISEHNRLYWYRQTLGQGPEFLTYFQNEAQLEKSRLLSDRFSAERPKGSFSTLEIQRTEQGDSAMYLCASSSGTGEQTQYFGPGTRLLVL.

The chain carries TRBV6-1 and TRBJ1-6; 9 positions agree with TRBD1. The V segment lost 6 bases and the J segment 7 bases; nucleotides outside the gene matches: 4. This CDR3 spans 14 amino acids. Germline CDR1 MNHNS, CDR2 SASEGT. The CDR3 region has the DNA TGTGCCAGCAGCGGGACAGGGTACAATTCACCCCTCCACTTT. Encoded protein: CASSGTGYNSPLHF.

This clone was seen only once. The gene calls are TRBV7-2 and TRBJ1-5; perhaps TRBD1 as D (5 bases). Trimming shortened V by 1 base and J by 0 bases, and 16 bases separated the two germline ends. Germline V lookup: CDR1 SGHTA, CDR2 FQGNSA. This CDR3 region has 18 residues. The CDR3 loop is CASSLGGRAPYSNQPQHF. For the CDR3, the DNA is TGTGCCAGCAGCTTAGGCGGCAGGGCGCCTTATAGCAATCAGCCCCAGCATTTT. Combining the CDR3 with reference TRBV7-2 and TRBJ1-5 gives the whole variable domain GAGVSQSPSNKVTEKGKDVELRCDPISGHTALYWYRQSLGQGLEFLIYFQGNSAPDKSGLPSDRFSAERTGGSVSTLTIQRTQQEDSAVYLCASSLGGRAPYSNQPQHFGDGTRLSIL.

The rearrangement uses TRBV7-8 and TRBJ1-1, with D possibly being TRBD1 (6 bases). This CDR3 has 15 residues. Looked up from germline, CDR1 is SGHVS and CDR2 is FQNEAQ. The V end lost 5 bases, the J end lost 0 bases, and 13 bases lay between the germline ends. The CDR3: CASSIHGQLNTEAFF. CDR3 DNA: TGTGCCAGCAGCATACACGGACAGTTGAACACTGAAGCTTTCTTT.

The chain employs TRBV5-1 and TRBJ2-3; D possibly corresponds to TRBD1 (6 bases). CDR1 and CDR2 (germline): SGHRS, YFSETQ. V was cut by 5 bases and J by 0 bases, with 13 bases left in between. The CDR3 is 15 amino acids. CDR3 bases: TGCGCCAGCAGAAATCCCAGGGGAAGCACAGATACGCAGTATTTT. Its protein is CASRNPRGSTDTQYF.

This chain joins TRBV13 and TRBJ2-7; 11 bases agree with TRBD1. CDR3 length: 15 residues. The trim removed 2 bases at V and 2 bases at J, leaving 2 bases unmatched. CDR1 PRHDT and CDR2 FYEKMQ come from the germline V gene (reference sequence). The CDR3 bases are TGTGCCAGCAGCTTATGGACAGGGGGCACCTACGAGCAGTACTTC. Translation: CASSLWTGGTYEQYF.

The V and J genes are TRBV5-1 and TRBJ2-4; 11 positions agree with TRBD1. The germline CDR1 and CDR2 sequences are SGHRS and YFSETQ. CDR3 length equals 13 residues. V was pared by 4 bases and J by 8 bases, with 2 bases of the junction left unmatched. CDR3 amino acids: CASSPGQGDIQYF. The CDR3 DNA reads TGCGCCAGCAGCCCGGGACAGGGGGACATTCAGTACTTC.

The rearrangement uses TRBV6-5 and TRBJ1-2; 11 positions match TRBD1. This CDR3 comprises 12 residues. After removal of 8 bases from V and 8 bases from J, the junction contained 4 bases not matched to a gene. The germline gives CDR1 MNHEY, CDR2 SVGAGI. The CDR3 coding sequence is TGTGCCAGCGGACAGGGGGCTGTGGGCTACACCTTC. Its translation: CASGQGAVGYTF.

The chain combines TRBV29-1 with TRBJ1-1; D perhaps matches TRBD1 (5 bases). The CDR3 extends over 13 amino acids. Germline V CDR1 and CDR2: SQVTM, ANQGSEA. The ends were cut back, 6 bases at V and 0 bases at J, with 11 bases in the middle. CDR3 protein: CSVSGLLNTEAFF. CDR3 sequence (DNA): TGCAGCGTATCGGGACTTTTGAACACTGAAGCTTTCTTT.

The chain links TRBV4-2 to TRBJ1-2; 11 nucleotides agree with TRBD1. The CDR3 is 16 amino acids. V dropped 2 bases and J dropped 5; count of bases not matched to a gene: 7. CDR1 and CDR2 (germline): LGHNA, YNFKEQ. The CDR3 loop reads CASSQKGQGVGYGYTF. CDR3 bases: TGTGCCAGCAGCCAAAAGGGACAGGGGGTTGGGTATGGCTACACCTTC.

The chain couples TRBV5-6 to TRBJ2-3, with TRBD2 matching 7 bases. Germline V lookup: CDR1 SGHDT, CDR2 YYEEEE. J lost 1 base, V lost 10 bases, and 6 bases had no gene match. The CDR3 runs to 13 residues. CDR3 residues: CAAGGEGTDTQYF. CDR3 coding DNA: TGTGCCGCTGGGGGGGAAGGCACAGATACGCAGTATTTT.

This clone was observed a few times. The chain couples TRBV7-9 to TRBJ1-1; D ambiguous. With 5 bases removed from V and 0 bases from J, the gap between germline ends came to 7 bases. Germline values: CDR1 SEHNR, CDR2 FQNEAQ (reference sequence). CDR3 size: 13 residues. CDR3 loop: CASSLDMNTEAFF. The CDR3 DNA is TGTGCCAGCAGCCTCGACATGAACACTGAAGCTTTCTTT.

The chain joins TRBV28 to TRBJ1-2; 7 bases match TRBD1. The CDR3 extends over 13 amino acids. V lost 4 bases, J lost 6 bases, and 5 bases stayed unmatched. Looked up from germline, CDR1 is MDHEN and CDR2 is SYDVKM. This CDR3 is CASSSMTGNGYTF. For the CDR3, the DNA is TGTGCCAGCAGTTCGATGACAGGGAATGGCTACACCTTC.

CDR3 nucleotides: TGTGCCAGCAGACACACGACGCCCCCTGGAGACAATGAGCAGTTCTTC. It encodes CASRHTTPPGDNEQFF. The V gene is TRBV7-8, the J gene TRBJ2-1; D remains ambiguous. The CDR3 loop spans 16 amino acids. Looked up from germline, CDR1 is SGHVS and CDR2 is FQNEAQ. With 6 bases removed from V and 5 bases from J, the gap between germline ends came to 20 bases.

Only one count was recorded for this clone. The chain is built from TRBV30 and TRBJ1-5; 7 bases line up with TRBD1. V shed 2 bases and J 1 base; nucleotides not matched to a gene: 5. This CDR3 is 15 amino acids long. Per the germline V gene, CDR1 is GTSNPN and CDR2 is SVGIG (reference sequence). CDR3 coding DNA: TGTGCCTGGAGTTCCGGGACAGCCAGCAATCAGCCCCAGCATTTT. This translates into CAWSSGTASNQPQHF.

In this sample, this clone turned up a few times. The chain recombines TRBV30 with TRBJ2-4; 10 bases map to TRBD1. After removal of 0 bases from V and 8 bases from J, the junction contained 10 bases not matched to a gene. The CDR3 length is 16 residues. Looked up from germline, CDR1 is GTSNPN and CDR2 is SVGIG (reference sequence). CDR3 sequence (DNA): TGTGCCTGGAGTGTATGGGACAGGGGCACGGGGGACATTCAGTACTTC. Translating gives CAWSVWDRGTGDIQYF. Using reference TRBV30 and TRBJ2-4 for the parts outside the CDR3, the full variable domain is SQTIHQWPATLVQPVGSPLSLECTVEGTSNPNLYWYRQAAGRGLQLLFYSVGIGQISSEVPQNLSASRPQDRQFILSSKKLLLSDSGFYLCAWSVWDRGTGDIQYFGAGTRLSVL.

The chain combines TRBV7-2 with TRBJ2-5, with 7 bases matching TRBD1. Germline V gene sequence: CDR1 SGHTA, CDR2 FQGNSA. V lost 5 bases to trimming and J lost 4 bases; unmatched junction nucleotides: 13. There are 16 residues in the CDR3. The CDR3 nucleotides read TGTGCCAGCAGCCCCAGGGGGTCGTCGGCTAGAGAGACCCAGTACTTC. Translating gives CASSPRGSSARETQYF.

V and J are TRBV30 and TRBJ2-1; 9 nucleotides match TRBD2. Germline assignment: CDR1 GTSNPN and CDR2 SVGIG (reference sequence). This CDR3 is built from 15 residues. V gave up 5 bases and J gave up 5 bases; unmatched junction bases: 10. The CDR3 protein is CAWDSGLAGDNEQFF. CDR3 sequence (DNA): TGTGCCTGGGACTCGGGACTAGCAGGAGACAATGAGCAGTTCTTC.

This sequence joins TRBV2 and TRBJ1-2, with D possibly matching TRBD1 (5 bases). CDR1 and CDR2 (germline): SNHLY, FYNNEI. Between the trimmed V and J ends, which lost 5 bases and 1 base, there was a span of 11 bases. This CDR3 contains 14 residues. The CDR3 nucleotides read TGTGCCAGCAGTCGTCAGGGAGGTAACTATGGCTACACCTTC. Translated, it gives CASSRQGGNYGYTF. The full variable domain, completed using reference TRBV2 and TRBJ1-2, is EPEVTQTPSHQVTQMGQEVILRCVPISNHLYFYWYRQILGQKVEFLVSFYNNEISEKSEIFDDQFSVERPDGSNFTLKIRSTKLEDSAMYFCASSRQGGNYGYTFGSGTRLTVV.

V usage is TRBV7-8 and J usage is TRBJ2-3; D may be TRBD1 (6 bases). Trimming removed 5 bases from V and 0 bases from J, with 18 bases in between. Germline values: CDR1 SGHVS, CDR2 FQNEAQ. The CDR3 runs to 17 residues. This chain's CDR3 is CASSPPVLGTSTDTQYF. The CDR3 nucleotides are TGTGCCAGCAGCCCCCCGGTCCTAGGGACAAGCACAGATACGCAGTATTTT.